These 14 T cell receptor beta chains were sequenced from one sample in a study of blood T cell repertoires in COVID-19. Generated by immunoSEQ multiplex PCR, the TCRdb table keeps only in-frame clones and is missing some. The sample has 150,000 to 200,000 clones, 85% to 90% seen once. The specimen was PBMCs or T cells enriched from blood (not recorded which). These receptors all come from a woman aged 40-49 years with acute COVID-19.

V and J are TRBV18 and TRBJ1-5; 7 bases fit TRBD1. The CDR3 loop spans 16 amino acids. Looked up from germline, CDR1 is KGHSH and CDR2 is LQKENI. V shed 3 bases, J shed 4 bases, and the junction held 9 bases outside the gene matches. The CDR3 nucleotides are TGTGCCAGCTCACCGGACAGGCAGGGGCTAAATCAGCCCCAGCATTTT. Its protein product is CASSPDRQGLNQPQHF.

The chain has TRBV19 and TRBJ2-3, with D maybe TRBD2 (5 bases). V was shortened by 7 bases and J by 3 bases, with 11 bases between the two germline ends. CDR1 and CDR2 from the germline V gene are LNHDA and SQIVND (reference sequence). This CDR3 region has 13 residues. CDR3 amino acids: CASNNGKTDTQYF. The CDR3 bases are TGTGCCAGTAATAACGGGAAGACAGATACGCAGTATTTT.

The rearrangement uses TRBV27 and TRBJ1-2; D gene unclear. The germline V gene has CDR1 MNHEY and CDR2 SMNVEV (reference sequence). The V gene lost 2 bases and the J gene lost 4 bases, with 8 bases spanning the gap. There are 13 residues in the CDR3. The CDR3 DNA is TGTGCCAGCAGTTTAGGAGGTTCCTATGGCTACACCTTC. Protein sequence: CASSLGGSYGYTF.

This rearrangement joins TRBV5-1 to TRBJ2-5; TRBD2 agrees at 8 bases. V lost 0 bases to trimming and J lost 5 bases; unmatched junction nucleotides: 0. The length of the CDR3 is 13 residues. Germline CDR1 and CDR2: SGHRS and YFSETQ. The CDR3 protein is CASSLAGGETQYF. The CDR3 nucleotides are TGCGCCAGCAGCTTGGCGGGGGGGGAGACCCAGTACTTC.

CDR3 nucleotides: TGCGCCAGCAGCCAAAGCGGGGTCCCTAGCACAGATACGCAGTATTTT. Encoded protein: CASSQSGVPSTDTQYF. The chain uses TRBV4-1 and TRBJ2-3; 7 nucleotides line up with TRBD2. CDR3 length: 16 amino acids. Germline assignment: CDR1 MGHRA and CDR2 YSYEKL. V trimming: 2 bases; J trimming: 0 bases; junction bases outside the gene matches: 5.

The chain uses TRBV19 and TRBJ2-7; 7 positions match TRBD2. This CDR3 is 16 amino acids long. The ends lost 0 bases at V and 3 bases at J; junction bases unmatched: 8. CDR1 LNHDA and CDR2 SQIVND come from the germline V gene (reference sequence). CDR3 sequence reads: CASSIEADTGGYEQYF. Here the CDR3 DNA reads TGTGCCAGTAGTATAGAGGCGGACACGGGGGGCTACGAGCAGTACTTC.

This clone was seen a few times. The gene calls are TRBV7-2 and TRBJ1-4; maybe TRBD1 (5 bases). Germline lookup yields CDR1 SGHTA and CDR2 FQGNSA. Trimming took 5 bases from V and 10 from J, leaving 17 bases between them. The CDR3 runs 14 residues. CDR3 nucleotides: TGTGCCAGCAGCCAGGGTCCTTCGAACCCAAAACTGTTTTTT. Translated, it gives CASSQGPSNPKLFF.

The CDR3 DNA sequence: TGCGCCAGCAGCGCAACACTAGCGGGGACCACAGATACGCAGTATTTT. It translates to CASSATLAGTTDTQYF. The chain is built from TRBV5-1 and TRBJ2-3; 10 nucleotides line up with TRBD2. The CDR3 has 16 amino acids. Germline V gene lookup returns CDR1 SGHRS and CDR2 YFSETQ. The J segment lost 2 bases and the V segment lost 4 bases, leaving 7 bases of the junction unmatched.

This CDR3 reads CASSQDLSGNIQYF. In DNA, the CDR3 is TGCGCCAGCAGCCAAGACCTGAGCGGCAACATTCAGTACTTC. V gene TRBV4-1 combines with J gene TRBJ2-4; D might be TRBD2 (5 bases). Between the trimmed V and J ends, which lost 0 bases and 7 bases, there was a span of 10 bases. Germline lookup yields CDR1 MGHRA and CDR2 YSYEKL. CDR3 length equals 14 residues.

This clone was counted a single time. This chain connects TRBV5-1 to TRBJ1-1; TRBD1 is a possible D gene (6 bases). This CDR3 is built from 14 residues. The V end lost 2 bases, the J end lost 4 bases, and 12 bases lay between the germline ends. Germline V gene lookup returns CDR1 SGHRS and CDR2 YFSETQ. The CDR3 region is CASSLTGWGTEAFF. For the CDR3, the DNA is TGCGCCAGCAGCTTAACAGGGTGGGGCACTGAAGCTTTCTTT.

Points on this clone: This CDR3 is also generated by other DNA sequences in the sample. This chain links TRBV6-5 with TRBJ1-6; TRBD1 matches at 8 bases. J gave up 8 bases and V 2 bases, and 5 bases lay outside the gene matches. There are 15 residues in the CDR3. The germline gives CDR1 MNHEY, CDR2 SVGAGI. The CDR3 region is CASSYGDRGDSPLHF. CDR3 coding DNA: TGTGCCAGCAGTTACGGTGACAGGGGCGATTCACCCCTCCACTTT.

This clone was picked up one time. CDR3 nucleotides: TGTGCCAGCAGTCCACGGACAGGGAACTATGGCTACACCTTC. Its protein product is CASSPRTGNYGYTF. V and J are TRBV27 and TRBJ1-2, with 8 bases lining up with TRBD1. This CDR3 comprises 14 residues. From germline, CDR1 is MNHEY and CDR2 SMNVEV (reference sequence). The V and J ends lost 5 bases and 2 bases, in that order; junction bases with no gene match: 4.

V is TRBV9 and J is TRBJ1-2, with D tentatively TRBD1 (5 bases). CDR1 is SGDLS and CDR2 is YYNGEE in the germline V gene. V gave up 3 bases and J gave up 1 base, with 16 bases separating them. The CDR3 length is 16 residues. The CDR3 spells CASSAQHRGDNYGYTF. The DNA of the CDR3 is TGTGCCAGCAGCGCCCAACATCGGGGGGATAACTATGGCTACACCTTC.

The chain couples TRBV9 to TRBJ2-2, with D perhaps matching TRBD2 (7 bases). Germline values: CDR1 SGDLS, CDR2 YYNGEE. This CDR3 spans 17 amino acids. Trimming left V 4 bases short and J 2 bases short, with 18 bases between. Here the CDR3 reads CASSLTSRTANTGELFF. The CDR3 DNA follows: TGTGCCAGCAGCCTGACTAGCAGGACAGCCAACACCGGGGAGCTGTTTTTT.